This T cell receptor (beta chain) was sequenced for a study of blood T cell repertoires in COVID-19. Turning to the study itself: Italy, Spain and the United States were the sources of the convalescent and acute COVID-19 samples.

The protocol was immunoSEQ multiplex PCR, while the TCRdb copy is restricted to in-frame clones and leaves out a portion. The sample lists approximately 240,000 clones, roughly 86% occurring once. The CDR3 has 15 residues. Trimming took off 2 bases at V and 0 bases at J, with 10 bases between the two ends. Germline V gene sequence: CDR1 MNHNS, CDR2 SASEGT. The clonotype originates from a woman aged 30 to 39 who had recovered from COVID-19. The chain combines TRBV6-1 with TRBJ1-2, with D possibly being TRBD1 (5 bases). Input material: peripheral blood. The CDR3 DNA follows: TGTGCCAGCAGTGAAAGCAGGGCTCCTAACTATGGCTACACCTTC. Encoded protein: CASSESRAPNYGYTF.